These 17 T cell receptor beta chains were all obtained from the same sample, sequenced in a study of technical replicates of blood from a few donors. Some clones are missing from TCRdb's copy, which holds only in-frame ones; the method was immunoSEQ multiplex PCR. The sample consists of 50,000 to 80,000 clones, roughly 90% of them appearing once. The material sequenced was PBMCs. These receptor sequences come from a human donor in good health. Some clones in this sample may be carry-over from other donors' samples.

The chain employs TRBV30 and TRBJ1-1; D possibly corresponds to TRBD1 (6 bases). The V and J ends lost 6 bases and 8 bases respectively, with 16 bases between them. CDR1 GTSNPN and CDR2 SVGIG come from the germline V gene (reference sequence). This CDR3 is built from 12 residues. The CDR3: CACKNRAGEAFF. Here the CDR3 DNA reads TGTGCCTGCAAAAACAGGGCTGGGGAAGCTTTCTTT. Using reference TRBV30 and TRBJ1-1 for the parts outside the CDR3, the full variable domain is SQTIHQWPATLVQPVGSPLSLECTVEGTSNPNLYWYRQAAGRGLQLLFYSVGIGQISSEVPQNLSASRPQDRQFILSSKKLLLSDSGFYLCACKNRAGEAFFGQGTRLTVV.

The chain uses TRBV21-1 and TRBJ1-1; the D segment call TRBD1 is taken from the table without a DNA check. TRBV21-1 represents a pseudogene. The CDR3 consists of 12 residues. The DNA of the CDR3 is TGTGCCAGCAGCACAGAGAACACTGAAGCTTTCTTT. Amino acids: CASSTENTEAFF.

The chain carries TRBV11-3 and TRBJ2-1; 7 bases are shared with TRBD2. The ends lost 0 bases at V and 7 bases at J; junction bases unmatched: 9. This CDR3 has 16 amino acids. In germline, CDR1 is SGHNT, CDR2 YENEEA. The DNA of the CDR3 is TGTGCCAGCAGCTTAGATCCGGGACTACTCTGGAATGAGCAGTTCTTC. Translated: CASSLDPGLLWNEQFF.

The gene calls are TRBV11-1 and TRBJ1-4, with TRBD1 matching over 7 bases. The CDR3 is 14 amino acids. J lost 5 bases, V lost 5 bases, and 5 bases had no gene match. CDR1 is SGHAT, CDR2 FQDESV, per germline (reference sequence). CDR3 loop: CASSADRENEKLFF. The DNA for the CDR3 is TGTGCCAGCAGCGCAGACAGGGAAAATGAAAAACTGTTTTTT.

This rearrangement joins TRBV5-6 to TRBJ2-5, with D hard to call. The V and J ends lost 6 bases and 5 bases respectively, with 11 bases between them. CDR1 and CDR2 (germline): SGHDT, YYEEEE. This CDR3 is built from 12 residues. CDR3 amino acids: CASNRELETQYF. CDR3 sequence (DNA): TGTGCCAGCAATCGTGAGTTGGAGACCCAGTACTTC.

CDR3 loop: CSAQTNYGYTF. The DNA for the CDR3 is TGCAGTGCCCAGACAAACTATGGCTACACCTTC. This chain links TRBV20-1 with TRBJ1-2; D gene uncertain. The CDR3 runs 11 residues. Trimming removed 6 bases at V and 2 bases at J, with 7 bases between. In germline, CDR1 is DFQATT, CDR2 SNEGSKA (reference sequence).

This rearrangement joins TRBV7-9 to TRBJ2-1; 8 bases are a match to TRBD2. The CDR3 contains 16 residues. Losses at the gene ends were 0 bases for V and 4 bases for J; bases not matched to a gene: 5. CDR1 and CDR2 from the germline V gene are SEHNR and FQNEAQ (reference sequence). In DNA, the CDR3 is TGTGCCAGCAGCTTAGCCGGGACTAGACTTTACAATGAGCAGTTCTTC. This translates into CASSLAGTRLYNEQFF. Together with reference TRBV7-9 and TRBJ2-1, the CDR3 gives the full variable domain: DTGVSQNPRHKITKRGQNVTFRCDPISEHNRLYWYRQTLGQGPEFLTYFQNEAQLEKSRLLSDRFSAERPKGSFSTLEIQRTEQGDSAMYLCASSLAGTRLYNEQFFGPGTRLTVL.

This clone was seen once. J is TRBJ1-3 and V is TRBV6-1, with no clear D. Germline V lookup: CDR1 MNHNS, CDR2 SASEGT. The V end was cut by 9 bases, the J end by 4 bases, with 16 bases between. CDR3 size: 14 residues. Here the CDR3 reads CASTRKTTGNTIYF. The CDR3 bases are TGTGCCAGTACCCGCAAAACGACAGGAAACACCATATATTTT.

CDR3: CASSLGGAGELFF. The CDR3 DNA follows: TGCGCCAGCAGCTTGGGGGGCGCCGGGGAGCTGTTTTTT. The chain has TRBV5-1 and TRBJ2-2; a possible D gene is TRBD1 (5 bases). The CDR3 sequence is 13 residues long. Germline CDR1 and CDR2: SGHRS and YFSETQ. The germline V and J ends were trimmed by 0 bases and 6 bases, with 6 bases remaining between them.

The chain recombines TRBV19 with TRBJ1-5, with 8 bases matching TRBD1. CDR3 length: 15 residues. Trimming removed 5 bases from V and 2 bases from J; junction bases left unmatched: 5. Germline CDR1 reads LNHDA; CDR2 reads SQIVND (reference sequence). The CDR3 loop reads CASSAQGAGNQPQHF. The DNA for the CDR3 is TGTGCCAGTAGTGCTCAGGGGGCCGGCAATCAGCCCCAGCATTTT.

V gene TRBV18 combines with J gene TRBJ2-4, with 7 positions matching TRBD2. V trimming: 0 bases; J trimming: 0 bases; junction bases outside the gene matches: 2. Germline lookup yields CDR1 KGHSH and CDR2 LQKENI. This CDR3 region has 16 residues. This CDR3 reads CASSPPGTIAKNIQYF. CDR3 sequence (DNA): TGTGCCAGCTCACCACCAGGGACTATAGCCAAAAACATTCAGTACTTC. Based on the CDR3 plus reference TRBV18 and TRBJ2-4, the full variable domain is NAGVMQNPRHLVRRRGQEARLRCSPMKGHSHVYWYRQLPEEGLKFMVYLQKENIIDESGMPKERFSAEFPKEGPSILRIQQVVRGDSAAYFCASSPPGTIAKNIQYFGAGTRLSVL.

This chain links TRBV4-2 with TRBJ2-2; the D gene is possibly TRBD2 (6 bases). The germline gives CDR1 LGHNA, CDR2 YNFKEQ. This CDR3 has 16 residues. With 3 bases removed from V and 1 base from J, the gap between germline ends came to 12 bases. The CDR3 DNA reads as TGTGCCAGCAGCCATGACTCCGGGGGGAACACCGGGGAGCTGTTTTTT. This codes for CASSHDSGGNTGELFF.

The sample holds a few counts of this clone. The chain carries TRBV4-1 and TRBJ2-1; 13 bases agree with TRBD2. The CDR3 has 16 residues. The J segment lost 6 bases and the V segment lost 4 bases, leaving 6 bases of the junction unmatched. Germline CDR1 MGHRA, CDR2 YSYEKL. The CDR3 nucleotides read TGCGCCAGCAGCCGGACTAGCGGGGGATTGGGCAATGAGCAGTTCTTC. Protein sequence: CASSRTSGGLGNEQFF.

The sample holds a few counts of this clone. In nucleotides, the CDR3 is TGTGCCAGCAGCCTAAGTCTCGGCGTCGACGGGGAAGAGACCCAGTACTTC. Its protein product is CASSLSLGVDGEETQYF. The chain links TRBV4-2 to TRBJ2-5; D perhaps matches TRBD2 (5 bases). Looked up from germline, CDR1 is LGHNA and CDR2 is YNFKEQ. CDR3 length equals 17 residues. Trimming took 4 bases from V and 3 from J, leaving 21 bases between them.

The V call is TRBV5-1, the J call TRBJ2-7; the match to TRBD1 covers 11 bases. This CDR3 spans 14 amino acids. V lost 4 bases and J lost 7; bases outside the gene matches: 7. Germline assignment: CDR1 SGHRS and CDR2 YFSETQ. The CDR3 nucleotides read TGCGCCAGCAGCCAAGGACAGGGGGCGCAAGAGCAGTACTTC. It specifies CASSQGQGAQEQYF.

Concerning this clone itself: Within the sample, other DNA sequences also encode this same CDR3. The chain uses TRBV13 and TRBJ1-1; 9 bases line up with TRBD1. J was trimmed by 1 base and V by 5 bases; bases with no gene match: 2. Germline V lookup: CDR1 PRHDT, CDR2 FYEKMQ (reference sequence). There are 14 residues in the CDR3. The CDR3 DNA reads as TGTGCCAGCAGCCGGGGACAGGGGAACACTGAAGCTTTCTTT. Translation gives CASSRGQGNTEAFF.

This chain links TRBV6-7 with TRBJ1-2, with TRBD1 matching 8 bases. TRBV6-7 carries the ORF label, with uncertain function. The junction had 15 bases not matched to a gene; V was cut back by 0 bases and J by 0 bases. This CDR3 comprises 20 residues. The CDR3 sequence is CASSYSKGFRGLFPNYGYTF. The CDR3 DNA is TGTGCCAGCAGTTACTCGAAAGGCTTCAGGGGGCTTTTTCCTAACTATGGCTACACCTTC.